A single sample is the source of the 23 T cell receptor beta chains below, sequenced in a study of T cells in Graves' hyperthyroidism and ophthalmopathy. The TCR beta CDR3 regions underwent amplification using RNA transcripts as the source. The TCR CDR3 first-round RT-PCR relied on the HTBI primer set. TCRdb recomputed calls from the multiplex PCR reads with MiXCR, one row per CDR3 protein. The top ten clones hold around 29% of a sample with over 150,000 distinct CDR3 sequences, over 15% of them seen once. The sample was blood. The receptors come from a woman in her forties or fifties with Graves' hyperthyroidism.

This clonotype was recorded at least ten times. V gene TRBV7-3 combines with J gene TRBJ2-3; no clear D gene. Germline lookup yields CDR1 SGHTA and CDR2 FQGTGA. The length of the CDR3 is 15 residues. Deletions cut 0 bases from V and 0 bases from J, with 7 bases between. CDR3 loop: CASSLTGISTDTQYF. CDR3 in DNA: TGTGCCAGCAGCTTAACGGGCATTAGCACAGATACGCAGTATTTT. The whole variable domain, filled in from reference TRBV7-3 and TRBJ2-3, reads GAGVSQTPSNKVTEKGKYVELRCDPISGHTALYWYRQSLGQGPEFLIYFQGTGAADDSGLPNDRFFAVRPEGSVSTLKIQRTERGDSAVYLCASSLTGISTDTQYFGPGTRLTVL.

As concerns this clonotype: This sequence may be a read error, since a much larger clone differs from it by one base. In nucleotides, the CDR3 is TGTGCCAGCAGCTTAGGGGCAGCCTCCTATGGCTACACCTTC. Protein sequence: CASSLGAASYGYTF. The chain recombines TRBV7-9 with TRBJ1-2, with D hard to call. CDR1 and CDR2 (germline): SEHNR, FQNEAQ (reference sequence). This CDR3 contains 14 residues. V lost 1 base and J lost 4, with 10 bases in between.

The rearrangement links TRBV11-1 to TRBJ2-7, with 7 bases aligning to TRBD2. The germline V gene encodes CDR1 SGHAT and CDR2 FQDESV (reference sequence). V lost 1 base and J lost 12; bases outside the gene matches: 12. The CDR3 runs 14 residues. The CDR3 protein is CASSLGRWDYQPYF. The CDR3 DNA reads as TGTGCCAGCAGCTTAGGCCGGTGGGACTACCAGCCGTACTTC. The full variable domain, rest sourced from reference TRBV11-1 and TRBJ2-7, is EAEVAQSPRYKITEKSQAVAFWCDPISGHATLYWYRQILGQGPELLVQFQDESVVDDSQLPKDRFSAERLKGVDSTLKIQPAELGDSAMYLCASSLGRWDYQPYFGPGTRLTVT.

This clonotype was detected ten times or more. This chain uses TRBV15 with TRBJ1-2; 8 bases are a match to TRBD1. Unmatched junction bases numbered 9, after V lost 1 base and J lost 2 bases. CDR3 length: 17 amino acids. Germline CDR1 and CDR2: LNHNV and YYDKDF (reference sequence). CDR3 amino acids: CATSRGTGLGENYGYTF. The DNA for the CDR3 is TGTGCCACCAGCAGAGGGACAGGGTTGGGCGAGAACTATGGCTACACCTTC.

This clonotype occurred many times. V gene TRBV5-1 combines with J gene TRBJ2-1; possible D gene TRBD1, 6 bases. Per germline, CDR1 SGHRS and CDR2 YFSETQ. Between the trimmed V and J ends, which lost 7 bases and 9 bases, there was a span of 20 bases. The CDR3 has 14 residues. In DNA form, the CDR3 reads TGCGCCAGCTTAGGTTCGGACAGCCTCGGTGAGCAGTTCTTC. The encoded protein is CASLGSDSLGEQFF.

The rearrangement uses TRBV6-1 and TRBJ1-5, with TRBD1 as a possible D gene (6 bases). The CDR3 covers 15 residues. The germline gives CDR1 MNHNS, CDR2 SASEGT. Trimming pared 7 bases from V and 0 bases from J, leaving 13 bases between. The CDR3 nucleotides read TGTGCCAGCAACGAGGACAGAGGTAGCAATCAGCCCCAGCATTTT. It specifies CASNEDRGSNQPQHF.

There are a few counts of this clonotype. The rearrangement uses TRBV4-1 and TRBJ1-1, with D unclear. V lost 4 bases, J lost 3 bases, and 15 bases lay in between. The germline V gene has CDR1 MGHRA and CDR2 YSYEKL. The CDR3 contains 15 residues. The CDR3 reads CASSLRWGEDTEAFF. For the CDR3, the DNA is TGCGCCAGCAGCCTAAGATGGGGAGAGGACACTGAAGCTTTCTTT.

The J gene is TRBJ2-1, the V gene TRBV7-9; either TRBD1 or TRBD2 may supply D (6 bases each). This CDR3 region has 16 residues. CDR1 is SEHNR and CDR2 is FQNEAQ in the germline V gene (reference sequence). V was shortened by 2 bases and J by 12 bases, with 23 bases between the two germline ends. CDR3 sequence: CASSLQGYGGVKWQFF. The CDR3 bases are TGTGCCAGCAGCTTACAGGGGTACGGCGGGGTAAAGTGGCAGTTCTTC.

This clonotype was picked up many times. V usage is TRBV20-1 and J usage is TRBJ1-1, with TRBD1 matching 9 bases. Trimming cost V 0 bases and J 1 base; bases outside gene matches: 3. Germline V CDR1 and CDR2: DFQATT, SNEGSKA (reference sequence). The CDR3 totals 15 residues. The DNA for the CDR3 is TGCAGTGCTAGAGATCCGGGACAGGGGAACACTGAAGCTTTCTTT. Translation: CSARDPGQGNTEAFF.

This clonotype came up a few times. J is TRBJ1-4 and V is TRBV12-3 or TRBV12-4; a possible D gene is TRBD1 (6 bases). The V end was cut by 7 bases, the J end by 0 bases, with 9 bases between. The CDR3 has 14 residues. The CDR3 nucleotides read TGTGCCAGCACAAAGGGGGCAACTAATGAAAAACTGTTTTTT. Residues: CASTKGATNEKLFF.

This clonotype was counted ten times or more. The chain has TRBV2 and TRBJ1-2; 10 nucleotides line up with TRBD1. This CDR3 region has 15 residues. Germline CDR1 and CDR2: SNHLY and FYNNEI. The trim removed 6 bases at V and 4 bases at J, leaving 8 bases unmatched. The CDR3 region is CASRGGQGVGYGYTF. In DNA, the CDR3 is TGTGCCAGCAGGGGTGGACAGGGGGTGGGCTATGGCTACACCTTC.

This clonotype was counted at least ten times. The chain joins TRBV2 to TRBJ1-6; weak D call: TRBD1 (5 bases). CDR1 is SNHLY, CDR2 FYNNEI, per germline. Trimming shortened V by 6 bases and J by 3 bases, and 12 bases separated the two germline ends. CDR3 length equals 15 residues. The CDR3 DNA is TGTGCCAGCAGGGGCTGGGGGGGCTATAATTCACCCCTCCACTTT. Translated: CASRGWGGYNSPLHF. Full variable domain (remainder filled in from reference TRBV2 and TRBJ1-6): EPEVTQTPSHQVTQMGQEVILRCVPISNHLYFYWYRQILGQKVEFLVSFYNNEISEKSEIFDDQFSVERPDGSNFTLKIRSTKLEDSAMYFCASRGWGGYNSPLHFGNGTRLTVT.

This clonotype was seen ten or more times. The rearrangement uses TRBV20-1 and TRBJ2-3; the D gene is possibly TRBD1 (5 bases). The ends were cut back, 7 bases at V and 2 bases at J, with 19 bases in the middle. This CDR3 contains 15 residues. Germline V CDR1 and CDR2: DFQATT, SNEGSKA (reference sequence). CDR3 bases: TGCAGTGGGGTTATAAACTTACAGGCCACAGATACGCAGTATTTT. This translates into CSGVINLQATDTQYF.

This clonotype was seen ten or more times. The chain carries TRBV20-1 and TRBJ2-3, with D perhaps TRBD1 (6 bases). Germline loops: CDR1 DFQATT, CDR2 SNEGSKA (reference sequence). The CDR3 is 15 residues long. V shed 3 bases and J shed 6 bases, with 19 bases lying between them. CDR3 in amino acids: CSASGGRGFSDTQYF. Written as DNA, the CDR3 is TGCAGTGCTAGTGGGGGAAGGGGGTTCAGCGATACGCAGTATTTT.

The genes are TRBV9 and TRBJ2-3; tentative D call: TRBD1 (6 bases). Trimming took off 0 bases at V and 6 bases at J, with 11 bases between the two ends. Germline loops: CDR1 SGDLS, CDR2 YYNGEE. This CDR3 comprises 14 residues. CDR3 sequence (DNA): TGTGCCAGCAGCGTAGTGCAGGGGACGGATACGCAGTATTTT. Translation: CASSVVQGTDTQYF.

The chain links TRBV6-1 to TRBJ2-7, with 12 bases fitting TRBD2. Trimming removed 5 bases from V and 3 bases from J; junction bases left unmatched: 5. This CDR3 spans 15 amino acids. Per germline, CDR1 MNHNS and CDR2 SASEGT. The CDR3 loop reads CASSLAGGPGYEQYF. The CDR3 DNA follows: TGTGCCAGCAGTCTAGCGGGAGGGCCGGGCTACGAGCAGTACTTC.

The rearrangement joins TRBV20-1 to TRBJ2-1; TRBD1 matches at 8 bases. V shed 4 bases, J shed 7 bases, and the junction held 9 bases outside the gene matches. The CDR3 totals 14 residues. Germline V CDR1 and CDR2: DFQATT, SNEGSKA (reference sequence). The CDR3, as DNA: TGCAGTGCTACTACCGACAGGGGTGGGAATGAGCAGTTCTTC. This gives the protein CSATTDRGGNEQFF.

This clonotype appeared a few times. The chain recombines TRBV19 with TRBJ2-3; D may be TRBD1 or TRBD2 (5 bases each). The germline gives CDR1 LNHDA, CDR2 SQIVND (reference sequence). The ends were cut back, 5 bases at V and 2 bases at J, with 17 bases in the middle. CDR3 length equals 16 residues. CDR3 residues: CASSLRDGQNTDTQYF. The CDR3 DNA reads as TGTGCCAGTAGTCTCAGGGACGGCCAGAACACAGATACGCAGTATTTT. The full variable domain, completed using reference TRBV19 and TRBJ2-3, is DGGITQSPKYLFRKEGQNVTLSCEQNLNHDAMYWYRQDPGQGLRLIYYSQIVNDFQKGDIAEGYSVSREKKESFPLTVTSAQKNPTAFYLCASSLRDGQNTDTQYFGPGTRLTVL.

The chain joins TRBV7-9 to TRBJ1-1; D is undetermined. Germline-derived CDR1 and CDR2 are SEHNR and FQNEAQ (reference sequence). The CDR3 sequence is 13 residues long. Trimming left V 4 bases short and J 6 bases short, with 12 bases between. CDR3 region: CASSSSVIAEAFF. In nucleotides, the CDR3 is TGTGCCAGCAGCTCATCCGTTATTGCTGAAGCTTTCTTT.

This clonotype was counted many times. The chain joins TRBV3-1 to TRBJ1-5; D is uncertain. V was shortened by 1 base and J by 11 bases, with 9 bases between the two germline ends. Germline CDR1 is LGHDT and CDR2 is YNNKEL (reference sequence). This CDR3 has 12 amino acids. The CDR3, as DNA: TGTGCCAGCAGCCAAGGCGGAATATCCCAGCATTTT. This encodes CASSQGGISQHF.

This clonotype has at least ten counts. The chain links TRBV5-1 to TRBJ2-1, with D perhaps TRBD1 (6 bases). V was pared by 2 bases and J by 4 bases, with 10 bases between. There are 14 residues in the CDR3. Germline V gene data show CDR1 as SGHRS and CDR2 as YFSETQ. CDR3 DNA: TGCGCCAGCAGCTTACCCGGACAGTACAATGAGCAGTTCTTC. Amino acids: CASSLPGQYNEQFF.

The chain uses TRBV6-1 and TRBJ1-2, with 9 bases lining up with TRBD1. Trimming cost V 6 bases and J 7 bases; bases outside gene matches: 9. Germline CDR1 and CDR2: MNHNS and SASEGT. The CDR3 sequence is 14 residues long. CDR3 region: CASSAGQGSFGYTF. CDR3 nucleotides: TGTGCCAGCAGCGCCGGACAGGGGAGCTTTGGCTACACCTTC.

This clonotype was recorded at least ten times. V and J are TRBV6-2 or TRBV6-3 and TRBJ1-1, with D uncertain. This CDR3 has 14 amino acids. V lost 2 bases and J lost 7, with 14 bases in between. Looked up from germline, CDR1 is MNHEY and CDR2 is SVGEGT. The DNA for the CDR3 is TGTGCCAGCAGTTACCCAAACAAAGTCGTTGAAGCTTTCTTT. Its protein is CASSYPNKVVEAFF.